This T cell receptor (beta chain) derives from a study of regulatory T cells in long-lasting Graves disease. Sample time point: newly diagnosed GD, antithyroid drugs for less than 3 months. Extracted RNA from PBMCs served as the source of the TCR library. Peripheral blood, approximately 9 milliliters per patient, was collected in EDTA tubes. V was cut by 5 bases and J by 0 bases, with 12 bases left in between. Germline CDR1 and CDR2: SGHDT and YYEEEE. This CDR3 comprises 14 residues. Relying on iRepertoire HTBI primers and Arm-PCR of CDR3 regions, the team built TCR beta libraries. MiXCR, applied by TCRdb to the multiplex PCR reads, yields one record per CDR3 protein. The table shows around 480,000 distinct CDR3 sequences, with around 16% occurring only once. The data also belong to a second study, concerning T cells in Graves' hyperthyroidism and ophthalmopathy. That work contributes: Each diagnosis was grounded in clinical symptoms, serum thyroxine and TRAb, thyroid ultrasound, and orbital computed tomography.

Sequencing was performed on peripheral blood mononuclear cells (PBMCs), taken at new diagnosis, from a patient treated with antithyroid drugs. The chain uses TRBV5-6 and TRBJ2-7, with D possibly matching TRBD2 (6 bases). The sequence came from a woman aged 40 to 65 with Graves disease. CDR3: CASRRAGSSYEQYF. Written as DNA, the CDR3 is TGTGCCAGCAGGCGGGCGGGAAGCTCCTACGAGCAGTACTTC.